The 22 T cell receptor beta chains below come from one sample, sequenced in a study of shared clonotypes between healthy human individuals. Assay: immunoSEQ multiplex PCR; the TCRdb copy retains only in-frame clones and omits some. Here the sample spans about 480,000 clones, 79% being singletons. Sequenced sample: PBMCs. The source is a woman in her forties in good health. Some clones in this sample may be carry-over from other donors' samples.

The J gene is TRBJ1-4, the V gene TRBV6-6; 10 bases match TRBD1. The V gene end was trimmed by 5 bases and the J gene end by 7 bases; junction bases not matched to a gene: 7. Germline V CDR1 and CDR2: MNHNY, SVGAGI (reference sequence). This CDR3 is 15 amino acids long. This chain's CDR3 is CASSTRTGGGEKLFF. For the CDR3, the DNA is TGTGCCAGCAGTACTCGGACAGGGGGGGGTGAAAAACTGTTTTTT.

The chain is built from TRBV10-2 and TRBJ2-7, with TRBD1 matching 8 bases. Germline assignment: CDR1 WSHSY and CDR2 SAAADI. Trimming cost V 5 bases and J 4 bases; bases outside gene matches: 7. The CDR3 runs 14 residues. The CDR3 sequence: CASSPPGGLYEQYF. CDR3 coding DNA: TGCGCCAGCAGTCCTCCAGGGGGCTTGTACGAGCAGTACTTC.

The chain joins TRBV5-1 to TRBJ2-1; weak D call: TRBD1 (8 bases). Trimming removed 4 bases from V and 5 bases from J, with 22 bases in between. Germline values: CDR1 SGHRS, CDR2 YFSETQ. This CDR3 is built from 17 residues. The CDR3 region is CASSKRDRRTIDNEQFF. The CDR3 DNA follows: TGCGCCAGCAGCAAGCGGGACAGGAGGACGATCGACAATGAGCAGTTCTTC.

The genes are TRBV5-1 and TRBJ2-6, with TRBD2 identical over 7 bases. Trimming took 3 bases from V and 0 from J; bases not matched to a gene: 3. From germline, CDR1 is SGHRS and CDR2 YFSETQ. CDR3 length: 16 residues. The CDR3 bases are TGCGCCAGCAGCTCGGGAGGTAACTCTGGGGCCAACGTCCTGACTTTC. This gives the protein CASSSGGNSGANVLTF.

The CDR3, as DNA: TGTGCCATGGGACTAGCGGGAACCTACGAGCAGTACTTC. Translating gives CAMGLAGTYEQYF. This chain uses TRBV10-3 with TRBJ2-7; TRBD2 aligns across 13 bases. The CDR3 covers 13 residues. The junction had 1 base not matched to a gene; V was cut back by 9 bases and J by 2 bases. Germline V gene sequence: CDR1 ENHRY, CDR2 SYGVKD.

The genes are TRBV28 and TRBJ1-2; maybe TRBD1 (6 bases). Deletions cut 6 bases from V and 4 bases from J, with 21 bases between. The CDR3 extends over 16 amino acids. CDR1 is MDHEN and CDR2 is SYDVKM in the germline V gene. The CDR3 here is CASRRPGAGNFYGYTF. The DNA for the CDR3 is TGTGCCAGCAGGCGTCCGGGGGCAGGGAATTTCTATGGCTACACCTTC.

The chain is built from TRBV7-2 and TRBJ1-1; D gene ambiguous. Germline CDR1 SGHTA, CDR2 FQGNSA. V shed 0 bases and J shed 1 base, with 9 bases lying between them. The CDR3 has 15 residues. The CDR3, as DNA: TGTGCCAGCAGCTTAGCGGGCAGTACGAACACTGAAGCTTTCTTT. It is translated as CASSLAGSTNTEAFF.

The J gene is TRBJ2-7, the V gene TRBV7-2, with a tentative D call TRBD2 (6 bases). Trimming stripped 0 bases from V and 6 bases from J, with 12 bases between. The germline gives CDR1 SGHTA, CDR2 FQGNSA. CDR3 length: 14 amino acids. The CDR3 here is CASSLAGSGFEQYF. The CDR3 bases are TGTGCCAGCAGCTTAGCCGGGAGCGGCTTCGAGCAGTACTTC.

This clone was seen only a few times. The V call is TRBV9, the J call TRBJ1-3; D is ambiguous. V lost 3 bases and J lost 2, with 9 bases in between. Looked up from germline, CDR1 is SGDLS and CDR2 is YYNGEE. The CDR3 consists of 14 residues. The CDR3: CASSEVVAGNTIYF. Written as DNA, the CDR3 is TGTGCCAGCAGCGAAGTTGTAGCTGGAAACACCATATATTTT.

Of note for this clone: One end of the junction varies from germline; a read error may be responsible. V and J are TRBV7-7 and TRBJ2-5, with TRBD2 matching over 9 bases. The CDR3 length is 14 residues. Per germline, CDR1 SSHAT and CDR2 FNYEAQ (reference sequence). CDR3 sequence: CASSTGLAPETQYF. CDR3 sequence (DNA): TGTGCTAGCAGCACGGGACTAGCTCCAGAGACCCAGTACTTC.

As for this clone: The sample contains more than one DNA sequence encoding this CDR3. The V call is TRBV2, the J call TRBJ1-5; D gene uncertain. The ends were cut back, 6 bases at V and 0 bases at J, with 3 bases in the middle. Germline lookup yields CDR1 SNHLY and CDR2 FYNNEI. The CDR3 totals 12 residues. Here the CDR3 reads CASRDSNQPQHF. CDR3 bases: TGTGCCAGCAGGGATAGCAATCAGCCCCAGCATTTT.

The V and J genes are TRBV29-1 and TRBJ2-5; D remains ambiguous. Germline V lookup: CDR1 SQVTM, CDR2 ANQGSEA. The germline V and J ends were trimmed by 4 bases and 4 bases, with 10 bases remaining between them. This CDR3 is built from 12 residues. DNA for the CDR3: TGCAGCGTTGGCGATGTGTTAGAGACCCAGTACTTC. As protein: CSVGDVLETQYF.

This chain uses TRBV11-2 with TRBJ1-2; TRBD1 matches 8 bases. CDR3 length: 13 amino acids. The ends lost 3 bases at V and 4 bases at J; junction bases unmatched: 1. Germline lookup yields CDR1 SGHAT and CDR2 FQNNGV. The CDR3: CASSFQGAYGYTF. The CDR3 coding sequence is TGTGCCAGCAGCTTTCAGGGGGCCTATGGCTACACCTTC.

The rearrangement joins TRBV19 to TRBJ2-1; TRBD1 aligns across 10 bases. V lost 5 bases, J lost 4 bases, and 5 bases stayed unmatched. Germline lookup yields CDR1 LNHDA and CDR2 SQIVND (reference sequence). The CDR3 has 15 amino acids. Here the CDR3 reads CASSLGQGSYNEQFF. The CDR3 nucleotides are TGTGCCAGTAGTTTGGGACAGGGGTCATACAATGAGCAGTTCTTC.

The rearrangement links TRBV11-2 to TRBJ2-5; 9 bases agree with TRBD2. Germline V gene sequence: CDR1 SGHAT, CDR2 FQNNGV. J gave up 4 bases and V 1 base, and 4 bases lay outside the gene matches. The CDR3 is 15 amino acids. The CDR3 DNA reads TGTGCCAGCAGCTTAGTACTAGCGGGTACAGAGACCCAGTACTTC. Encoded protein: CASSLVLAGTETQYF. Full variable domain (missing parts from reference TRBV11-2 and TRBJ2-5): EAGVAQSPRYKIIEKRQSVAFWCNPISGHATLYWYQQILGQGPKLLIQFQNNGVVDDSQLPKDRFSAERLKGVDSTLKIQPAKLEDSAVYLCASSLVLAGTETQYFGPGTRLLVL.

For this clone: This may be a read error, as it is one base from a much larger clone. The chain links TRBV7-9 to TRBJ2-7; D is unresolved. This CDR3 comprises 15 residues. The germline CDR1 and CDR2 sequences are SEHNR and FQNEAQ (reference sequence). In nucleotides, the CDR3 is TGTGCCAGCAGCTTAGTCCAGGCCAGCTCCTACGAGCAGAACTTC. Translation gives CASSLVQASSYEQNF.

The count of this clone is one. The chain carries TRBV5-4 and TRBJ1-4, with unresolved D. CDR3 length: 14 amino acids. The V end lost 0 bases, the J end lost 7 bases, and 10 bases lay between the germline ends. The germline CDR1 and CDR2 sequences are SGHNT and YYREEE (reference sequence). CDR3 DNA: TGTGCCAGCAGCTTGGCTGGGGAGGGTGAAAAACTGTTTTTT. This translates into CASSLAGEGEKLFF.

The chain joins TRBV5-8 to TRBJ2-1, with no clear D. Germline CDR1 reads SGHTS; CDR2 reads YDEGEE. The V and J ends lost 2 bases and 8 bases respectively, with 14 bases between them. The CDR3 consists of 14 residues. CDR3 sequence reads: CASSFESGSDEQFF. In DNA form, the CDR3 reads TGTGCCAGCAGCTTTGAATCTGGTTCAGATGAGCAGTTCTTC.

This chain links TRBV28 with TRBJ1-1; D is perhaps TRBD1 (5 bases). V was clipped by 6 bases and J by 0 bases, with 11 bases between them. Germline V gives CDR1 MDHEN, CDR2 SYDVKM. The CDR3 contains 14 residues. CDR3 region: CASSPWGVNTEAFF. The CDR3 bases are TGTGCCAGCAGCCCTTGGGGGGTGAACACTGAAGCTTTCTTT.

This chain joins TRBV15 and TRBJ2-1; D not certain. V was clipped by 2 bases and J by 5 bases, with 10 bases between them. Germline CDR1 reads LNHNV; CDR2 reads YYDKDF (reference sequence). This CDR3 has 14 residues. For the CDR3, the DNA is TGTGCCACCAGCAGATCTAGGCCTAACAATGAGCAGTTCTTC. It codes for CATSRSRPNNEQFF.

A remark on this clone: Other DNA sequences of this sample code for an identical CDR3. The chain couples TRBV19 to TRBJ2-5; D gene unclear. V lost 5 bases to trimming and J lost 5 bases, with 6 bases between them. Germline CDR1 and CDR2: LNHDA and SQIVND (reference sequence). This CDR3 has 11 residues. CDR3 sequence reads: CASSSGETQYF. In DNA, the CDR3 is TGTGCCAGTAGTTCCGGGGAGACCCAGTACTTC.

CDR3 sequence reads: CASSETGTYEKLFF. CDR3 nucleotides: TGTGCCAGTAGCGAGACAGGAACCTATGAAAAACTGTTTTTT. The rearrangement joins TRBV19 to TRBJ1-4; D might be TRBD1 (6 bases). Germline values: CDR1 LNHDA, CDR2 SQIVND (reference sequence). V shed 6 bases and J shed 6 bases, with 14 bases lying between them. This CDR3 has 14 residues.